This T cell receptor beta chain was profiled in a study of T cells in Graves' hyperthyroidism and ophthalmopathy. Regarding the study as a whole: In simple terms, a model built on 13 V-J features told ophthalmopathy apart from stable hyperthyroidism.

The authors took PBMCs from 10 ml fresh peripheral blood. Amplification targeted TCR beta CDR3 regions from RNA transcripts. HTBI primers were used for first-round RT-PCR of the TCR CDR3. TCRdb called the multiplex PCR reads again in MiXCR, with one record for every CDR3 protein. The repertoire includes around 350,000 distinct CDR3 sequences, roughly 15% of them detected once, and roughly 19% sits in the top ten. Per germline, CDR1 MNHEY and CDR2 SMNVEV (reference sequence). With V trimmed by 6 bases and J by 4 bases, 11 bases remained unmatched. The CDR3 loop spans 15 amino acids. In this sample, this clonotype turned up many times. Its cognate antigen is unknown.

This TCR derives from a woman aged 60-75 years with Graves' ophthalmopathy. Sequenced sample: blood. The chain links TRBV27 to TRBJ2-7, with TRBD1 matching over 8 bases. Written as DNA, the CDR3 is TGTGCCAGCAGGACGGGCCTAGGACAGGGTTACGAGCAGTACTTC. It is translated as CASRTGLGQGYEQYF.